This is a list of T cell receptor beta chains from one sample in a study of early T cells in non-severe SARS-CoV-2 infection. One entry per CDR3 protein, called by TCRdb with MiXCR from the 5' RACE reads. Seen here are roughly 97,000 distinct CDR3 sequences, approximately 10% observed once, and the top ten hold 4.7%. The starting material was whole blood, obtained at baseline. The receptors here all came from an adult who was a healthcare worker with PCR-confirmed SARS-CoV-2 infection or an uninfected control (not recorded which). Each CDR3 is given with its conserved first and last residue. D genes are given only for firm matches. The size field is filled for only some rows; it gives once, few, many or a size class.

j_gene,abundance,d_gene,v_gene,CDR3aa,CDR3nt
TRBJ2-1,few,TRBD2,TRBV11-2,CASSLDALAGVNEQFF,TGTGCCAGCAGCTTAGACGCACTAGCGGGGGTCAATGAGCAGTTCTTC
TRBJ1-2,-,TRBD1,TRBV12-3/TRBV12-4,CASRPTGGDYGYTF,TGTGCCAGCAGACCGACAGGGGGAGACTATGGCTACACCTTC
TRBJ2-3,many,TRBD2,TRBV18,CASSPTSGHTDTQYF,TGTGCCAGCTCGCCAACTAGCGGACACACAGATACGCAGTATTTT
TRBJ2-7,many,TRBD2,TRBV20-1,CSATPGLAGVSYEQYF,TGCAGTGCCACTCCGGGACTAGCGGGAGTGTCCTACGAGCAGTACTTC
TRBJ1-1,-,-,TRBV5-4,CASSSTWEAEAFF,TGTGCCAGCAGCTCCACATGGGAGGCTGAAGCTTTCTTT
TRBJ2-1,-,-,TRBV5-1,CASTVGGNNEQFF,TGCGCCAGCACAGTCGGAGGGAACAATGAGCAGTTCTTC
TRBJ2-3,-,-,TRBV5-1,CASSLSQSGSTDTQYF,TGCGCCAGCAGCTTGTCCCAATCGGGTAGCACAGATACGCAGTATTTT
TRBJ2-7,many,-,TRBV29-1,CSVPGPWNEQYF,TGCAGCGTCCCCGGGCCATGGAACGAGCAGTACTTC
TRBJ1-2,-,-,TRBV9,CASSVDPHQGNYGYTF,TGTGCCAGCAGCGTAGACCCTCATCAGGGTAACTATGGCTACACCTTC
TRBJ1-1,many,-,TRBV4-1,CASSQRGVGNTEAFF,TGCGCCAGCAGCCAGAGAGGGGTGGGGAACACTGAAGCTTTCTTT
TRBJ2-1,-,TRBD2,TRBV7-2,CASSTPGLAGGREQFF,TGTGCCAGCAGCACTCCGGGACTAGCGGGAGGAAGGGAGCAGTTCTTC
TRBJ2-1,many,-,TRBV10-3,CATRRAGSYNEQFF,TGTGCCACCCGACGGGCAGGCTCCTACAATGAGCAGTTCTTC
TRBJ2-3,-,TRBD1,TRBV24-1,CATSARTGPRTDTQYF,TGTGCCACCAGTGCCCGGACAGGCCCAAGGACAGATACGCAGTATTTT
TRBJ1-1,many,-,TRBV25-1,CASSESLWKTEAFF,TGTGCCAGCAGTGAATCTCTCTGGAAGACTGAAGCTTTCTTT
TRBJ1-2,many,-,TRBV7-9,CASSPRDNYGYTF,TGTGCCAGCAGCCCAAGGGATAACTATGGCTACACCTTC
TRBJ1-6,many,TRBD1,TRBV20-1,CSATYTGTGPNSPLHF,TGCAGTGCTACCTATACCGGGACAGGACCGAATTCACCCCTCCACTTT
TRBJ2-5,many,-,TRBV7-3,CASSPQGQPEETQYF,TGTGCCAGCAGCCCCCAAGGACAGCCTGAAGAGACCCAGTACTTC
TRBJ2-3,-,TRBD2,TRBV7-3,CASSRGSGVSTDTQYF,TGTGCCAGCAGCCGGGGAAGCGGGGTTAGCACAGATACGCAGTATTTT
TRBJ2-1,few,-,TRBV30,CAWSSGMQFF,TGTGCCTGGAGTTCGGGGATGCAGTTCTTC
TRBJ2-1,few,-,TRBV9,CASSPAYNEQFF,TGTGCCAGCAGCCCCGCTTACAATGAGCAGTTCTTC